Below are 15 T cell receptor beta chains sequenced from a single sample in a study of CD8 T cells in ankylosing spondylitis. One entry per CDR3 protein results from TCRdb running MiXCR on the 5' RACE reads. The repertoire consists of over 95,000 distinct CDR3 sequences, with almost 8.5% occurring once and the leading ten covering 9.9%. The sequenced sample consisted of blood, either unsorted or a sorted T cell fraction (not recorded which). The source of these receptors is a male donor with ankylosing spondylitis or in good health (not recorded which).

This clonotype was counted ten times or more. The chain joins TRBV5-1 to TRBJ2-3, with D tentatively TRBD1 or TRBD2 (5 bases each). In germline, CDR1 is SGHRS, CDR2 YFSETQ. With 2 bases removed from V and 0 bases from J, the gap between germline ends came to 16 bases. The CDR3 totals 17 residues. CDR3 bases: TGCGCCAGCAGCTTCGATGCTCTGGGGGTGAGCACAGATACGCAGTATTTT. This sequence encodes CASSFDALGVSTDTQYF. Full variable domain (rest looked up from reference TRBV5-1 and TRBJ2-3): KAGVTQTPRYLIKTRGQQVTLSCSPISGHRSVSWYQQTPGQGLQFLFEYFSETQRNKGNFPGRFSGRQFSNSRSEMNVSTLELGDSALYLCASSFDALGVSTDTQYFGPGTRLTVL.

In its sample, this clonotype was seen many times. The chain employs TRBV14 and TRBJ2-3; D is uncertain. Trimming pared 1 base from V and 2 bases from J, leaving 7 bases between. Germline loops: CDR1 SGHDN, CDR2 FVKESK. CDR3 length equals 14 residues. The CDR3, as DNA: TGTGCCAGCAGCCAAGGTTATTACACAGATACGCAGTATTTT. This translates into CASSQGYYTDTQYF.

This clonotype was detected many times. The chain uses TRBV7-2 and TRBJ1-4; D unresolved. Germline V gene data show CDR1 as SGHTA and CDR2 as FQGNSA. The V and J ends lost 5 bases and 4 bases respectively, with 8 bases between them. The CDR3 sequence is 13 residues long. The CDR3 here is CASSRALNEKLFF. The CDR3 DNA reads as TGTGCCAGCAGCCGGGCCCTTAATGAAAAACTGTTTTTT.

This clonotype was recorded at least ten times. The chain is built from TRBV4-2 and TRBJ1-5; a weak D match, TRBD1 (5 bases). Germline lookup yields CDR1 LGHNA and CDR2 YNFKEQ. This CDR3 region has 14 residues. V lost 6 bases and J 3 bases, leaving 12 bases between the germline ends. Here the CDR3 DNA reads TGTGCCAGCAGGGGGGGTGGGGTCAATCAGCCCCAGCATTTT. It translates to CASRGGGVNQPQHF.

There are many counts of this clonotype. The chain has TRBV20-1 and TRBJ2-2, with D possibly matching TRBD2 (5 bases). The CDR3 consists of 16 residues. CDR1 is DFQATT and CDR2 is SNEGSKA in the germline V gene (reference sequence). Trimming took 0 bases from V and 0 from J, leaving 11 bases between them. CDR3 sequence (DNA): TGCAGTGCTAGAGATATGAGGAGGTCGAACACCGGGGAGCTGTTTTTT. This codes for CSARDMRRSNTGELFF.

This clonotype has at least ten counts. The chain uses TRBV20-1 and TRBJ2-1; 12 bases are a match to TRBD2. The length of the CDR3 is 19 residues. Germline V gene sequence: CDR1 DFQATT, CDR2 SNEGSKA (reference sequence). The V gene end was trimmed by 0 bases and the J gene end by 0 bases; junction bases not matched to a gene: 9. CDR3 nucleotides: TGCAGTGCTAGAGATCTAGCGGGAGGGGCCGCCGGCTCCTACAATGAGCAGTTCTTC. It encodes CSARDLAGGAAGSYNEQFF.

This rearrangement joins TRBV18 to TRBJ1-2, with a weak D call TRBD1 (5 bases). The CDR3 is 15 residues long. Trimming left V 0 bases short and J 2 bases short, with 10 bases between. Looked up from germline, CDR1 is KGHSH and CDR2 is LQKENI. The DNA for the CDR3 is TGTGCCAGCTCACCACCGGCGACAGCCAACTATGGCTACACCTTC. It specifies CASSPPATANYGYTF.

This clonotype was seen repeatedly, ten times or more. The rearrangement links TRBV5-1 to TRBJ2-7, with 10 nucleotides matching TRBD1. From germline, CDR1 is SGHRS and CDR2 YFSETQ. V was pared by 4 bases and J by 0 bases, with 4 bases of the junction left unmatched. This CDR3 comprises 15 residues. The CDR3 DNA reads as TGCGCCAGCAGCGCGCGGGACAGGGGCTCCTACGAGCAGTACTTC. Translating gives CASSARDRGSYEQYF.

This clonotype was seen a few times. CDR3 protein: CASSFGASSYEQYF. As DNA, the CDR3 is TGTGCCAGCAGTTTCGGGGCTTCCTCCTACGAGCAGTACTTC. V usage is TRBV12-3 or TRBV12-4 and J usage is TRBJ2-7; D is possibly TRBD1 or TRBD2 (5 bases each). This CDR3 comprises 14 residues. V was shortened by 3 bases and J by 0 bases, with 9 bases between the two germline ends.

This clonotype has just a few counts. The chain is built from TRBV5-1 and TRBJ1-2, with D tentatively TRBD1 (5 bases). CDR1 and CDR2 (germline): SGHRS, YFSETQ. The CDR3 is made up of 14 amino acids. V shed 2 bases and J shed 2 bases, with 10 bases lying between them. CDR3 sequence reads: CASSFLGGNYGYTF. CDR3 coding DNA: TGCGCCAGCAGCTTCCTCGGGGGGAACTATGGCTACACCTTC.

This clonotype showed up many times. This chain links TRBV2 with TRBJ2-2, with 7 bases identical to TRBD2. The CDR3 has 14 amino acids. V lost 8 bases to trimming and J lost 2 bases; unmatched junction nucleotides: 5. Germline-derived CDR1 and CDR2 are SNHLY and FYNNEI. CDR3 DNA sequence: TGTGCCAGCCTAGGACTAGAAAACACCGGGGAGCTGTTTTTT. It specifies CASLGLENTGELFF.

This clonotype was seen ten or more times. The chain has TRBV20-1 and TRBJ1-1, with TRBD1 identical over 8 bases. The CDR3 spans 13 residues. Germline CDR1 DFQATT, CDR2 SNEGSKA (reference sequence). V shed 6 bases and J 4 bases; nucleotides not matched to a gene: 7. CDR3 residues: CSAFDRGGTEAFF. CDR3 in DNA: TGCAGTGCCTTCGACAGGGGTGGCACTGAAGCTTTCTTT.

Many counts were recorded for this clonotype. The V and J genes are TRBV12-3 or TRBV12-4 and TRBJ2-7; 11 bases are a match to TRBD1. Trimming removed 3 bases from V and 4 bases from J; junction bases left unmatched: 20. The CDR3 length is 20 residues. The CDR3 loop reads CASSFSALRFPGQGAYEQYF. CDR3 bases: TGTGCCAGCAGTTTTTCCGCGTTAAGGTTTCCTGGACAGGGGGCGTACGAGCAGTACTTC.

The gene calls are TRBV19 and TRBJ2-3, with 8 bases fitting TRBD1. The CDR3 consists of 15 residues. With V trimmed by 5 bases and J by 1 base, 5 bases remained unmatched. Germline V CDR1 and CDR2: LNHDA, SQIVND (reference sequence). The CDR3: CASSLDRVGTDTQYF. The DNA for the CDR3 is TGTGCCAGTAGTTTGGACAGGGTCGGCACAGATACGCAGTATTTT.

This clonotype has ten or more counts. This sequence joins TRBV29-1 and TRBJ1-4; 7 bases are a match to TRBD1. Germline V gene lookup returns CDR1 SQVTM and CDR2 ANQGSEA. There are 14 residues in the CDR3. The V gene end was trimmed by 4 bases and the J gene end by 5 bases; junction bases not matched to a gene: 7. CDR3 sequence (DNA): TGCAGCGTTGCCCCCGGGACAGAAAATGAAAAACTGTTTTTT. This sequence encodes CSVAPGTENEKLFF. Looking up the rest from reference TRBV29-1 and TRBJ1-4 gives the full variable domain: SAVISQKPSRDICQRGTSLTIQCQVDSQVTMMFWYRQQPGQSLTLIATANQGSEATYESGFVIDKFPISRPNLTFSTLTVSNMSPEDSSIYLCSVAPGTENEKLFFGSGTQLSVL.